This TCR beta chain originates from a study of CD8 T cells in Susac syndrome (dated by TCRdb to about 2019). For context, the study as a whole: Repertoire sequencing was used to test whether CD8+ T cell activation and differentiation in Susac syndrome was antigen driven. What the authors observed across the whole study: The TCR sequencing and HLA analysis was acknowledged to have included a relatively small number of individuals.

Peripheral blood CD8+ and CD4+ T cells from healthy donors, Susac syndrome patients and multiple sclerosis patients were profiled by high-throughput TCR beta sequencing. Multiple sclerosis controls were treatment-naive patients with stable or active relapsing-remitting disease fulfilling revised McDonald criteria. Bulk CD8+ and CD4+ T cells were purified magnetically by negative isolation, whereas CD8+ TEMRA cells were enriched by FACS. Blood was collected in EDTA tubes and processed within 24 hours, with PBMCs isolated through density gradient centrifugation. PBMCs intended for TCR sequencing were cryopreserved in liquid nitrogen and were subsequently thawed in a 37 degrees C water bath. The sorted or isolated CD4+, CD8+ and CD8+ TEMRA cells reached a purity of at least 90%. As for this clonotype: Its antigen is currently not known. There are no base qualities to consult, and no much larger clone falls within one base.

RNA was extracted using the RNeasy kit, and roughly 0.45 to 1 microgram was reverse transcribed with random hexamers. The immunoSEQ multiplex PCR assay, which covers 54 Vbeta and 13 Jbeta segments, was used to amplify TCR beta CDR3 regions. PCR amplification bias was corrected by using a synthetic template baseline for primer optimization and computational correction. On the authors' methods: Reads were annotated to V, D and J genes according to IMGT and were analyzed with immunoSEQ Analyzer, with only productive sequences retained. To calculate clonality, Shannon entropy was normalized by log2 of the number of productive unique sequences and then subtracted from one. For each patient and control, public and private clones were evaluated within the 100 most prevalent clones. Susac-specific clones were defined as absent from healthy and MS cohorts, 850 to 1,300 published viral clones and other ImmuneACCESS disease sequences. TCRdb reworked the public reads: Q25 trimming with fastp, MiXCR clone assembly, productive beta chains retained. Duplicate CDR3 protein sequences are folded into a single record with the most common DNA and genes. V and J calls and clone size were set by TCRdb, not the authors. The sample has 150,000 to 200,000 distinct CDR3 sequences on record, approximately 94% of them singletons. The top ten hold approximately 0.094% of the sample.

From cysteine to phenylalanine, the CDR3 is 16 amino acids long. The entry retains the CDR3 DNA only, 48 bases that are in frame from base 1. The junction shows trimming of 4 bases on V and 4 bases on J, and the gene matches do not reach 8 bases of it. As encoded in the germline V gene (reference sequence), CDR1 is GTSNPN while CDR2 is SVGIG. Sequencing was performed on CD4+ T cells from PBMCs. This receptor was taken from a human donor with multiple sclerosis. The sequence links TRBV30 to TRBJ2-6, with 9 bases in between that match TRBD1. CDR3 loop: CAWKKQGARGANVLTF. The DNA sequence is given as TGTGCCTGGAAGAAACAGGGGGCACGAGGGGCCAACGTCCTGACTTTC.